The table lists the clone carrying this T cell receptor (beta chain) with a few counts. The CDR3 runs to 14 residues. Per germline, CDR1 MDHEN and CDR2 SYDVKM. With 5 bases removed from V and 13 bases from J, the gap between germline ends came to 23 bases. Via MiXCR, TCRdb re-called the reads, giving one row per CDR3 protein. The top ten hold approximately 18% of the sample, which has 150,000 to 200,000 distinct CDR3 sequences, 15% to 20% seen once. The data belong to a study of T cell repertoires in cytomegalovirus infection. V gene TRBV28 combines with J gene TRBJ1-2, with a tentative D call TRBD1 (5 bases). The source of this sequence is a human donor in good health (CMV status not recorded). Some clones in this sample may be carry-over from other donors' samples. The sample comprised CD8+ T cells from PBMCs. The CDR3 region has the DNA TGTGCCAGCAGTATTACCGAGGGACTCTCGTATCTCACCTTC. Translated, it gives CASSITEGLSYLTF.